The entry that follows covers one TCR beta chain sequence. Its specific antigen is unknown. No much larger clone exists at a distance of one base, and base qualities are not known. TCRbeta CDR3 regions were amplified from genomic DNA by means of the immunoSEQ Assay, a bias-controlled multiplex PCR. As for how the authors treated the data: Nucleated cell counts per sample were estimated from amplification of reference gene primers within the assay. To quantify the absolute abundance of each unique TCRbeta CDR3 rearrangement, sequence reads were collapsed and filtered. For each sample, productive Simpson clonality was calculated as the square root of Simpson's diversity index across productive rearrangements. TCRdb's version of the immuneACCESS table is confined to in-frame rearrangements and falls short of the full clone set. An unresolved V gene accounts for under half of the shortfall where checked; the remainder is of unknown origin. V, J and clone size reflect that table, while D and trimming were determined from the DNA. The sample has about 110,000 clones on record, nearly 90% of them singletons. The ten largest account for roughly 5% of the sample.

Whole blood was collected in K2EDTA tubes by collaborating institutions according to the institutions' own protocols. For TCRbeta analysis, collaborators shipped samples as frozen whole blood, isolated PBMCs, or DNA extracted from either of those sample types. These data originate in a study of blood T cell repertoires in COVID-19 (dated by TCRdb to 2019 to 2021). As for the study more broadly: The collaborator samples originated in the United States, Italy and Spain and spanned the acute and convalescent phases of COVID-19. The prospective study material was composed of cDNA or gDNA derived from T cells, B-cell-depleted T cells, or PBMCs. Subjects who had been exposed to COVID-19, were actively infected with it, or had recovered from it provided the deeply sampled blood TCRbeta repertoires that made up the dataset. The repertoires were made available in a free public database intended to serve as a resource for research on the immune response to SARS-CoV-2. Samples were obtained from the ongoing ImmuneRACE study (first 160 participants) and from about 1,300 subjects provided by 6 global collaborators. The sample metadata nearly always contained a de-identified subject ID, COVID-19 status, age in years and sex. Where available, HLA class I and class II types were obtained from metadata supplied by the sample provider rather than from assay-based typing. Results the study describes overall, beyond this receptor: The amount of clinical and demographic metadata varied by source and participant and was provided uncurated.

CDR1 and CDR2 are drawn from the germline V gene: LGHNA, YNFKEQ. The CDR3 goes from the cysteine to the phenylalanine over 13 residues. The CDR3 DNA has 39 bases and is translated from base 1. V is shortened by 3 bases, J by 4 bases, and the region joining them spans 9 bases. The TCR comes from a human donor in a cohort sampled during active COVID-19. The sequencing input was peripheral blood. Recombination linked TRBV4-2 to TRBJ1-1; a tentative D call is TRBD1 (5 bases match). The CDR3 protein: CASSQSGGTEAFF. In nucleotide form, the sequence is TGTGCCAGCAGCCAGTCGGGGGGCACTGAAGCTTTCTTT.